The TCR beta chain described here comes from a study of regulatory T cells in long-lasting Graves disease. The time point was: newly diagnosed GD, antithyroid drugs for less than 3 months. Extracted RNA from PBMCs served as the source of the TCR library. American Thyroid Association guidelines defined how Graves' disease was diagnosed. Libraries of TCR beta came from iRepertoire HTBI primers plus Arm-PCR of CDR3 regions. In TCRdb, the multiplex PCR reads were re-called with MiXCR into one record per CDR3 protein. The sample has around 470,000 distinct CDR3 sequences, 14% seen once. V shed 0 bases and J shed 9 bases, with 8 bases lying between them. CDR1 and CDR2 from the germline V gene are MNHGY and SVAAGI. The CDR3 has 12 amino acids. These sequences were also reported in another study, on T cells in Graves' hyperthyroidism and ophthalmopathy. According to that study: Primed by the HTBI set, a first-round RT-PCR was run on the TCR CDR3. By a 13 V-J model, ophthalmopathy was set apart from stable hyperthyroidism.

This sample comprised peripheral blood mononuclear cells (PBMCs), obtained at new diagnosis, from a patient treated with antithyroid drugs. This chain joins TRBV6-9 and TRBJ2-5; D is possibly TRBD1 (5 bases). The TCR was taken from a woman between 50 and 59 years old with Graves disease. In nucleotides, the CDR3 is TGTGCCAGCAGTTATTCAGGGGTGGCCCAGTACTTC. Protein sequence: CASSYSGVAQYF.